This entry lists 7 T cell receptor beta chains sequenced from one sample in a study of beta chain features in type 1 diabetes. cDNA synthesis used the whole RNA isolate, giving expressed TCRB sequences. The method was immunoSEQ multiplex PCR; TCRdb's version includes in-frame clones alone and lacks a portion of them. The table has roughly 350,000 clones, approximately 10% seen once. Input material: naive CD4+ T cells from blood. The receptors come from a woman aged 25 to 45 in good health.

This clone was seen more than once but under ten times. J is TRBJ2-1 and V is TRBV2, with TRBD1 matching over 10 bases. Trimming took 5 bases from V and 1 from J; bases not matched to a gene: 2. CDR3 size: 15 residues. CDR1 is SNHLY and CDR2 is FYNNEI in the germline V gene. The CDR3 region is CASSPGQGSYNEQFF. CDR3 DNA sequence: TGTGCCAGCAGTCCGGGACAGGGGTCCTACAATGAGCAGTTCTTC.

V is TRBV11-2 and J is TRBJ1-1; D is possibly TRBD1 (5 bases). This CDR3 spans 15 amino acids. Germline CDR1 is SGHAT and CDR2 is FQNNGV. V was clipped by 5 bases and J by 6 bases, with 19 bases between them. The CDR3 nucleotides read TGTGCCAGCAGCAAAACACAGGTGACTTTCGCTGAAGCTTTCTTT. Amino acids: CASSKTQVTFAEAFF.

This clone was observed a few times. The chain is built from TRBV13 and TRBJ2-7, with TRBD2 matching 9 bases. The CDR3 consists of 16 residues. Germline loops: CDR1 PRHDT, CDR2 FYEKMQ (reference sequence). The ends lost 0 bases at V and 0 bases at J; junction bases unmatched: 3. CDR3 sequence: CASSLGASGASYEQYF. DNA of the CDR3: TGTGCCAGCAGCTTAGGGGCTAGCGGGGCCTCCTACGAGCAGTACTTC.

This clone was counted only a few times. The V call is TRBV7-3, the J call TRBJ2-7; D possibly corresponds to TRBD1 (6 bases). Germline V gives CDR1 SGHTA, CDR2 FQGTGA. This CDR3 contains 16 residues. Trimming took 4 bases from V and 0 from J, leaving 16 bases between them. In DNA, the CDR3 is TGTGCCAGCAGCTACAAAGACAGGAGACGCTCCTACGAGCAGTACTTC. Translation: CASSYKDRRRSYEQYF. The full variable domain, in which reference TRBV7-3 and TRBJ2-7 provide the parts outside the CDR3, is GAGVSQTPSNKVTEKGKYVELRCDPISGHTALYWYRQSLGQGPEFLIYFQGTGAADDSGLPNDRFFAVRPEGSVSTLKIQRTERGDSAVYLCASSYKDRRRSYEQYFGPGTRLTVT.

The chain carries TRBV4-2 and TRBJ2-3, with 12 bases lining up with TRBD1. Per the germline V gene, CDR1 is LGHNA and CDR2 is YNFKEQ. There are 17 residues in the CDR3. Trimming cost V 4 bases and J 2 bases; bases outside gene matches: 7. CDR3 protein: CASSRDGTGGATDTQYF. The DNA of the CDR3 is TGTGCCAGCAGCCGCGATGGGACAGGGGGCGCCACAGATACGCAGTATTTT.

The rearrangement uses TRBV10-3 and TRBJ2-7, with a possible D match to TRBD1 (6 bases). Trimming pared 10 bases from V and 0 bases from J, leaving 16 bases between. The CDR3 consists of 14 residues. CDR1 ENHRY and CDR2 SYGVKD come from the germline V gene. This chain's CDR3 is CATSRPGASYEQYF. The CDR3 bases are TGTGCCACCTCCCGACCAGGGGCCTCCTACGAGCAGTACTTC.

The chain joins TRBV29-1 to TRBJ2-7; tentatively, D is TRBD2 (6 bases). This CDR3 spans 15 amino acids. Trimming stripped 4 bases from V and 3 bases from J, with 19 bases between. Germline V lookup: CDR1 SQVTM, CDR2 ANQGSEA. The CDR3 coding sequence is TGCAGCGTTGGCAAAACTAGCCTTGGCGTCTACGAGCAGTACTTC. It translates to CSVGKTSLGVYEQYF.